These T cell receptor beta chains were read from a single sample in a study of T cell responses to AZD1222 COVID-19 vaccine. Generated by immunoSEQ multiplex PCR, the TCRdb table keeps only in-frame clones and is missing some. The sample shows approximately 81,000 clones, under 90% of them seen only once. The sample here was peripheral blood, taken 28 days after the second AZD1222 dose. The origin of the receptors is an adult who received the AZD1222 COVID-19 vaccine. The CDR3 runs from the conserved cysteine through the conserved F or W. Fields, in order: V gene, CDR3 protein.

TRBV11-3,CASSDPRGGEQFF
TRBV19,CASSMSGTRNEAFF
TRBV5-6,CASSPGRGLLYEQFF
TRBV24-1,CATSDLRTSDTQYF
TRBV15,CATSAGYEKLFF
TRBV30,CAWSVHSDTGELFF
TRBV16,CASRGTSGGIGSYNEQFF
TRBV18,CASSPNFWEDRDRPYNEQFF
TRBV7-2,CASSAHRTGRTEAFF
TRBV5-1,CASRSGYGTEAFF
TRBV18,CASSPTGNTEAFF
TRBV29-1,CSAGLGGGSYEQYF
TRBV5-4,CASSLSGRAGETQYF
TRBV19,CASSISRGSDKVF
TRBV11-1,CASSSDRGPHGYTF
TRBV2,CASSEERRRRAQHF
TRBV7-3,CASSFGGRTDTQYF
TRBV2,CASTGSTGGNQPQHF
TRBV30,CAWSEMDPGWGYTF
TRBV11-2,CASSQDRNNQPQHF
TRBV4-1,CASSQGAGAPYSPLHF
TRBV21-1,CASSNRTGGTANTYEQYF
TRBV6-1,CASSESDPSYNEQFF
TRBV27,CASRADLHSNQPQHF
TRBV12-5,CASALSGQPQHF
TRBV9,CASSFATGMGNTIYF
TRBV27,CASSPFWARSPYEQYF
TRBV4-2,CASSQVRLAGVRDTGELFF
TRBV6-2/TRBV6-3,CASSYGGARTDTQYF
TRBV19,CASRGMIQTGELFF
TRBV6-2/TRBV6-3,CASSPVGEQYF
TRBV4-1,CASSQDLATQETQYF
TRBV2,CASARGNFQETQYF
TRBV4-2,CASSQGPTTEIYEQYF
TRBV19,CASSTPGGVRAYEQYF
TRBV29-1,CSVEAQRATNEQFF
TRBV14,CASSVGRYTGELFF
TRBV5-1,CASSLDRGNSPLHF
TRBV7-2,CASSYHPVIAGGGEQFF
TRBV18,CASSHDRGRLEAFF
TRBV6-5,CASSYQYNSPLHF
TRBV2,CASSVRLAGAGETQYF
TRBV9,CASSVAGDGEKLFF
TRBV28,CASTARGHFNSPLHF
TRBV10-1,CASSEGDKNYGYTF
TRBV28,CASSPHLRENSNQPQHF
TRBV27,CASSSLRTGGSTDTQYF
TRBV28,CASSLSGRAFF
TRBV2,CASTRDRGNQPQHF
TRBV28,CASVAQGYEQYF
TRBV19,CASSMLKGQGGGYTF
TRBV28,CASSPYSNQPQHF
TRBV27,CASSPSGRGYNEQFF
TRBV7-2,CASSSYRTGNTIYF
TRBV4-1,CASSQDTGGSLYNEQFF
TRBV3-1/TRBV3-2,CASSQVGTGGHEQYF
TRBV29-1,CSGSTADTQYF
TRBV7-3,CASSFNRGRDNEQFF
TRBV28,CASRGQGLPAFF
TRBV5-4,CASSLGLAGGLSYEQYF